Listed here is a single T cell receptor beta chain. The CDR3 totals 15 residues. The germline V gene encodes CDR1 SGHNT and CDR2 YENEEA. V trimming: 8 bases; J trimming: 5 bases; junction bases outside the gene matches: 10. Time point: newly diagnosed GD, antithyroid drugs for less than 3 months. RNA isolated from PBMCs was used to make the TCR library. Arm-PCR of CDR3 regions with iRepertoire HTBI primers generated TCR beta libraries. Each CDR3 protein gets one entry after TCRdb re-called the multiplex PCR reads with MiXCR. Among about 450,000 distinct CDR3 sequences listed, roughly 15% were seen once. The record originates from a study of regulatory T cells in long-lasting Graves disease. Across the whole study: The study enrolled newly diagnosed Graves' patients on antithyroid drugs under 3 months.

These same records also appear under a second study, on T cells in Graves' hyperthyroidism and ophthalmopathy.

The sequence was obtained from a woman aged 50 to 60 with Graves disease. The source was peripheral blood mononuclear cells (PBMCs), collected at new diagnosis, from a patient treated with antithyroid drugs. J is TRBJ2-2 and V is TRBV11-3, with 8 nucleotides matching TRBD1. The CDR3 DNA is TGTGCCAGCCACAGACAGGGGTTATTGACCGGGGAGCTGTTTTTT. Residues: CASHRQGLLTGELFF. The full variable domain, with the rest looked up from reference TRBV11-3 and TRBJ2-2, is EAGVVQSPRYKIIEKKQPVAFWCNPISGHNTLYWYLQNLGQGPELLIRYENEEAVDDSQLPKDRFSAERLKGVDSTLKIQPAELGDSAVYLCASHRQGLLTGELFFGEGSRLTVL.